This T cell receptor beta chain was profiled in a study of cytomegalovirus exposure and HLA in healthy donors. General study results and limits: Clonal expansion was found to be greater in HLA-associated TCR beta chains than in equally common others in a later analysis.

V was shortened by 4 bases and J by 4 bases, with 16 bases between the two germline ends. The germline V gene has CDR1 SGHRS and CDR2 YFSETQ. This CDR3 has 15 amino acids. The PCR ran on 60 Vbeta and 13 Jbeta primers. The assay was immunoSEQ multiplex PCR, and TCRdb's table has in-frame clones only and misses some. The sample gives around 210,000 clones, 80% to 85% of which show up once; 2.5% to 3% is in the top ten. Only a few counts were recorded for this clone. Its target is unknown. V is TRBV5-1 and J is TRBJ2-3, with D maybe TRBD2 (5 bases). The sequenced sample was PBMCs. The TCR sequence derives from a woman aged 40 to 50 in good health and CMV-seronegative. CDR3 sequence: CASSPDGLSADTQYF. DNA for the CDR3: TGCGCCAGCAGCCCCGACGGACTTAGCGCAGATACGCAGTATTTT.